These 32 T cell receptor beta chains originate from one sample sequenced in a study of regulatory T cells in long-lasting Graves disease. Time point of the sample: newly diagnosed GD, antithyroid drugs for less than 3 months. PBMC RNA served as the TCR library source. The TCR beta library used iRepertoire HTBI primers with Arm-PCR amplification of CDR3. TCRdb recomputed calls from the multiplex PCR reads with MiXCR, one row per CDR3 protein. The repertoire includes 450,000 to 600,000 distinct CDR3 sequences, approximately 13% of them detected once, and roughly 10% sits in the top ten. These sequences were also reported in another study, on T cells in Graves' hyperthyroidism and ophthalmopathy.

The sample here was peripheral blood mononuclear cells (PBMCs), taken at new diagnosis, from a patient treated with antithyroid drugs. These receptors all come from a man aged 30 to 39 with Graves disease.

This clonotype occurred many times. This chain links TRBV11-2 with TRBJ2-5, with 8 bases matching TRBD2. This CDR3 is 13 amino acids long. From germline, CDR1 is SGHAT and CDR2 FQNNGV. V gave up 3 bases and J gave up 7 bases; unmatched junction bases: 4. CDR3 sequence: CASSLGLGGTQYF. DNA of the CDR3: TGTGCCAGCAGCTTGGGACTAGGGGGGACCCAGTACTTC.

In its sample, this clonotype was seen many times. The rearrangement links TRBV7-2 to TRBJ1-4; 10 bases fit TRBD1. Germline lookup yields CDR1 SGHTA and CDR2 FQGNSA. V gave up 2 bases and J gave up 5 bases; unmatched junction bases: 8. The CDR3 consists of 17 residues. The CDR3 region is CASSLFGPGQGNEKLFF. The CDR3 coding sequence is TGTGCCAGCAGCTTATTCGGCCCGGGACAGGGGAATGAAAAACTGTTTTTT.

The CDR3 DNA reads TGCGCCAGCAGCTTAAGGGATGGTGGGGCCAACGTCCTGACTTTC. As protein: CASSLRDGGANVLTF. The rearrangement links TRBV5-1 to TRBJ2-6, with D hard to call. The CDR3 totals 15 residues. The germline V gene has CDR1 SGHRS and CDR2 YFSETQ. V was pared by 2 bases and J by 3 bases, with 9 bases between. The full variable domain, completed using reference TRBV5-1 and TRBJ2-6, is KAGVTQTPRYLIKTRGQQVTLSCSPISGHRSVSWYQQTPGQGLQFLFEYFSETQRNKGNFPGRFSGRQFSNSRSEMNVSTLELGDSALYLCASSLRDGGANVLTFGAGSRLTVL.

At least ten counts were recorded for this clonotype. This sequence joins TRBV29-1 and TRBJ2-3; TRBD2 matches at 11 bases. The germline gives CDR1 SQVTM, CDR2 ANQGSEA. After removal of 4 bases from V and 1 base from J, the junction contained 4 bases not matched to a gene. CDR3 size: 15 residues. The CDR3 region has the DNA TGCAGCGTTGGGCGGACTAGCGGGCGCACAGATACGCAGTATTTT. Translation gives CSVGRTSGRTDTQYF.

This clonotype came up many times. This rearrangement joins TRBV20-1 to TRBJ2-1, with 9 bases matching TRBD2. The germline gives CDR1 DFQATT, CDR2 SNEGSKA (reference sequence). The CDR3 has 15 amino acids. V was pared by 2 bases and J by 9 bases, with 11 bases of the junction left unmatched. CDR3 DNA sequence: TGCAGTGCTAGACCCATGCGGGGGGGGAGGGGTGAGCAGTTCTTC. Translating it yields CSARPMRGGRGEQFF.

This clonotype was found many times. This chain connects TRBV13 to TRBJ2-7; TRBD1 might be the D (5 bases). With 5 bases removed from V and 1 base from J, the gap between germline ends came to 15 bases. This CDR3 has 15 amino acids. Germline CDR1 and CDR2: PRHDT and FYEKMQ (reference sequence). The CDR3 DNA follows: TGTGCCAGCAGCCCTCGAAAAGGGGTTTCCTACGAGCAGTACTTC. Protein product: CASSPRKGVSYEQYF.

In regard to this clonotype: Being one base from a much bigger clone, this may be a read error. The conserved phenylalanine or tryptophan normally closing the CDR3 is absent here, so this likely arose from a read error. The chain couples TRBV5-5 to TRBJ2-7; D may be TRBD2 (6 bases). This CDR3 region has 12 residues. Trimming removed 4 bases at V and 7 bases at J, with 12 bases between. Looked up from germline, CDR1 is SGHKS and CDR2 is YYEKEE (reference sequence). CDR3 bases: TGTGCCAGCAGCGGGGGGAGGCTGGAGCAGTACTCC. Translation gives CASSGGRLEQYS.

This clonotype was seen a few times. The chain combines TRBV7-6 with TRBJ1-1, with TRBD1 matching over 7 bases. The CDR3 runs 13 residues. The ends lost 4 bases at V and 6 bases at J; junction bases unmatched: 5. Germline V gene data show CDR1 as SGHVS and CDR2 as FNYEAQ. The chain's CDR3 is CASSSGQTPEAFF. CDR3 DNA sequence: TGTGCCAGCAGCTCGGGACAGACCCCTGAAGCTTTCTTT.

This clonotype showed up many times. The rearrangement joins TRBV28 to TRBJ1-2, with D possibly TRBD1 on 5 matching bases. The germline V gene has CDR1 MDHEN and CDR2 SYDVKM. V shed 3 bases and J shed 2 bases, with 10 bases lying between them. The CDR3 runs 14 residues. CDR3 amino acids: CASSFRGSNYGYTF. Written as DNA, the CDR3 is TGTGCCAGCAGTTTTCGGGGGTCGAACTATGGCTACACCTTC.

This clonotype has at least ten counts. The chain uses TRBV24-1 and TRBJ2-5; 8 positions agree with TRBD2. The CDR3 sequence is 12 residues long. Germline V gives CDR1 KGHDR, CDR2 SFDVKD. The V and J ends lost 9 bases and 4 bases, in that order; junction bases with no gene match: 3. DNA of the CDR3: TGTGCCACCCGGGGGGGGGCAGAGACCCAGTACTTC. Amino acids: CATRGGAETQYF.

The chain carries TRBV7-9 and TRBJ2-7; 10 bases are a match to TRBD2. Germline trimming cut 1 base from V and 6 bases from J; bases unmatched to any gene: 12. The CDR3 covers 17 residues. Germline V gene sequence: CDR1 SEHNR, CDR2 FQNEAQ (reference sequence). The CDR3 bases are TGTGCCAGCAGCTTAGGGCTAGCGGGAGTCGGTCTCACCGAGCAGTACTTC. Protein sequence: CASSLGLAGVGLTEQYF.

This clonotype was seen many times. This chain connects TRBV6-1 to TRBJ1-4; tentative D call: TRBD1 (6 bases). Looked up from germline, CDR1 is MNHNS and CDR2 is SASEGT. The CDR3 consists of 13 residues. The ends were cut back, 3 bases at V and 8 bases at J, with 10 bases in the middle. CDR3 in amino acids: CASSESGDEKLFF. The CDR3 coding sequence is TGTGCCAGCAGTGAGTCAGGGGACGAAAAACTGTTTTTT.

The rearrangement joins TRBV11-2 to TRBJ2-7; 11 bases match TRBD2. The J segment lost 3 bases and the V segment lost 0 bases, leaving 13 bases of the junction unmatched. Germline lookup yields CDR1 SGHAT and CDR2 FQNNGV. The CDR3 sequence is 19 residues long. CDR3 nucleotides: TGTGCCAGCAGCTTAGATCTTGGCCTAGCGGGAGGTACAGGCTACGAGCAGTACTTC. Translating it yields CASSLDLGLAGGTGYEQYF.

This clonotype was observed at least ten times. V gene TRBV12-3 or TRBV12-4 combines with J gene TRBJ2-7, with D tentatively TRBD1 (5 bases). V lost 5 bases and J 3 bases, leaving 11 bases between the germline ends. The CDR3 sequence is 13 residues long. The CDR3 DNA sequence: TGTGCCAGCAGTCCTGACAGAGACTACGAGCAGTACTTC. Its protein is CASSPDRDYEQYF.

The J gene is TRBJ2-7, the V gene TRBV19; D possibly corresponds to TRBD2 (5 bases). This CDR3 contains 13 residues. Trimming took 7 bases from V and 5 from J, leaving 15 bases between them. CDR1 is LNHDA and CDR2 is SQIVND in the germline V gene (reference sequence). CDR3 sequence (DNA): TGTGCCAGTACCCCCCGGGGTCTCAACGAGCAGTACTTC. It is translated as CASTPRGLNEQYF.

DNA of the CDR3: TGTGCCATCAGCCCTCGCGTGTTAGGGGCATATAATTCACCCCTCCACTTT. This sequence encodes CAISPRVLGAYNSPLHF. J is TRBJ1-6 and V is TRBV10-3; possibly TRBD1 for D (5 bases). The CDR3 covers 17 residues. V lost 6 bases and J lost 4, with 19 bases in between. The germline V gene has CDR1 ENHRY and CDR2 SYGVKD.

As to this clonotype: A much more abundant neighbour one base away suggests this may be a read error. V and J are TRBV28 and TRBJ2-4, with TRBD2 identical over 9 bases. Per the germline V gene, CDR1 is MDHEN and CDR2 is SYDVKM. This CDR3 comprises 14 residues. The CDR3 DNA reads TGTGCCAGCAGTTTACTAGCGGGACCTAACACTCAGTACTTC. Encoded protein: CASSLLAGPNTQYF.

This clonotype was counted ten times or more. The V and J genes are TRBV29-1 and TRBJ2-1; D gene unclear. This CDR3 spans 14 amino acids. Germline-derived CDR1 and CDR2 are SQVTM and ANQGSEA. V lost 3 bases, J lost 4 bases, and 13 bases lay in between. The CDR3 DNA is TGCAGCGTTGACGATCAGCATGGATACAATGAGCAGTTCTTC. Protein sequence: CSVDDQHGYNEQFF.

This clonotype has a count of ten or more. The chain joins TRBV28 to TRBJ2-7, with a tentative D call TRBD2 (6 bases). Germline V gene sequence: CDR1 MDHEN, CDR2 SYDVKM. The CDR3 runs to 14 residues. The ends were cut back, 7 bases at V and 0 bases at J, with 13 bases in the middle. The CDR3 DNA sequence: TGTGCCAGCACCCCCGGGGGTCACTCCTACGAGCAGTACTTC. Amino acids: CASTPGGHSYEQYF. The variable domain in full, completed from reference TRBV28 and TRBJ2-7, reads DVKVTQSSRYLVKRTGEKVFLECVQDMDHENMFWYRQDPGLGLRLIYFSYDVKMKEKGDIPEGYSVSREKKERFSLILESASTNQTSMYLCASTPGGHSYEQYFGPGTRLTVT.

V gene TRBV27 combines with J gene TRBJ1-2; the D gene is possibly TRBD1 (6 bases). CDR3 length equals 14 residues. Germline CDR1 is MNHEY and CDR2 is SMNVEV (reference sequence). Trimming shortened V by 6 bases and J by 8 bases, and 19 bases separated the two germline ends. This CDR3 reads CASRLGQRASGYTF. Here the CDR3 DNA reads TGTGCCAGCAGGCTGGGACAAAGGGCGTCAGGCTACACCTTC.

This clonotype was recorded at least ten times. The genes are TRBV6-1 and TRBJ2-3, with 12 bases that match TRBD2. V trimming: 4 bases; J trimming: 2 bases; junction bases outside the gene matches: 1. Germline CDR1 and CDR2: MNHNS and SASEGT. This CDR3 region has 15 residues. For the CDR3, the DNA is TGTGCCAGCAGTGGACTAGCGGGAGACACAGATACGCAGTATTTT. This sequence encodes CASSGLAGDTDTQYF.

This clonotype showed up many times. The chain combines TRBV6-1 with TRBJ1-6, with 8 bases fitting TRBD1. V was pared by 6 bases and J by 11 bases, with 15 bases of the junction left unmatched. Germline V lookup: CDR1 MNHNS, CDR2 SASEGT. This CDR3 has 16 residues. Here the CDR3 reads CASRPPRGRFVPPLHF. The CDR3 coding sequence is TGTGCCAGCAGACCTCCCAGGGGGCGTTTTGTCCCACCCCTCCACTTT.

This clonotype was counted at least ten times. The chain carries TRBV6-2 or TRBV6-3 and TRBJ2-5; 11 nucleotides align to TRBD2. The length of the CDR3 is 14 residues. Germline CDR1 MNHEY, CDR2 SVGEGT. Trimming took 7 bases from V and 3 from J; bases not matched to a gene: 4. CDR3 DNA sequence: TGTGCCAGCACTAGGGGACTAGCGGAAGAGACCCAGTACTTC. Amino acids: CASTRGLAEETQYF.

This clonotype showed up many times. This chain uses TRBV27 with TRBJ2-1; no firm D call. This CDR3 is built from 11 residues. V lost 10 bases to trimming and J lost 5 bases, with 9 bases between them. Germline V gene data show CDR1 as MNHEY and CDR2 as SMNVEV (reference sequence). CDR3 residues: CATNRNNEQFF. CDR3 nucleotides: TGTGCCACCAACCGTAACAATGAGCAGTTCTTC.

This clonotype was found many times. V is TRBV7-9 and J is TRBJ2-7; no firm D call. Germline V gene data show CDR1 as SEHNR and CDR2 as FQNEAQ (reference sequence). Deletions cut 5 bases from V and 6 bases from J, with 14 bases between. The CDR3 runs 13 residues. The CDR3 bases are TGTGCCAGCAGCCAGCAAGAGATGTCCGAGCAGTACTTC. Amino acids: CASSQQEMSEQYF.

This clonotype was seen repeatedly, ten times or more. CDR3 protein: CASSQYGTPVETQYF. In nucleotides, the CDR3 is TGTGCCAGCAGCCAATACGGGACCCCTGTAGAGACCCAGTACTTC. V and J are TRBV7-8 and TRBJ2-3; D may be TRBD1 or TRBD2 (5 bases each). Gene TRBJ2-5 matches the end of the DNA better, so the J call may be wrong. Germline V gene sequence: CDR1 SGHVS, CDR2 FQNEAQ. CDR3 length: 15 amino acids.

This clonotype was recorded at least ten times. One junction end disagrees with the germline gene, perhaps due to a read error. The genes are TRBV11-2 and TRBJ2-7; 8 bases align to TRBD2. This CDR3 is 16 amino acids long. Germline V gene sequence: CDR1 SGHAT, CDR2 FQNNGV. CDR3 amino acids: CANSSRGAGVRYEQYF. CDR3 DNA sequence: TGTGCCAACAGCTCTCGGGGAGCGGGGGTCCGCTACGAGCAGTACTTC.

This clonotype was detected many times. The chain recombines TRBV20-1 with TRBJ2-7; D possibly corresponds to TRBD2 (6 bases). Germline lookup yields CDR1 DFQATT and CDR2 SNEGSKA (reference sequence). The CDR3 extends over 15 amino acids. The V gene lost 3 bases and the J gene lost 0 bases, with 15 bases spanning the gap. The CDR3 loop reads CSARAGRNPSYEQYF. The CDR3 bases are TGCAGTGCTAGGGCGGGGCGGAACCCCTCCTACGAGCAGTACTTC.

This sequence joins TRBV7-9 and TRBJ1-1; 7 bases line up with TRBD1. This CDR3 spans 10 amino acids. Germline V CDR1 and CDR2: SEHNR, FQNEAQ (reference sequence). V lost 8 bases and J lost 9; bases outside the gene matches: 3. The CDR3 loop is CASRDRKAFF. Here the CDR3 DNA reads TGTGCCAGCCGGGACAGAAAAGCTTTCTTT.

This clonotype came up many times. The rearrangement links TRBV20-1 to TRBJ1-2; D perhaps matches TRBD1 (5 bases). V dropped 4 bases and J dropped 8 bases, with 11 bases sitting between them. Germline V gene data show CDR1 as DFQATT and CDR2 as SNEGSKA (reference sequence). The CDR3 totals 11 residues. The CDR3 here is CSAIGGGGYTF. The CDR3 region has the DNA TGCAGTGCTATTGGGGGGGGAGGCTACACCTTC.

This clonotype appeared a single time. The rearrangement joins TRBV7-8 to TRBJ2-1; 9 bases fit TRBD1. The trim removed 2 bases at V and 0 bases at J, leaving 11 bases unmatched. The CDR3 is 19 residues long. Germline loops: CDR1 SGHVS, CDR2 FQNEAQ. The CDR3 DNA follows: TGTGCCAGCAGCTTAACAGGGGGCGGGATTAGAACCTCCTACAATGAGCAGTTCTTC. This encodes CASSLTGGGIRTSYNEQFF.

This clonotype came up many times. This chain uses TRBV3-1 with TRBJ1-1, with D unclear. V dropped 0 bases and J dropped 0 bases, with 8 bases sitting between them. This CDR3 spans 15 amino acids. Germline assignment: CDR1 LGHDT and CDR2 YNNKEL (reference sequence). The CDR3 DNA sequence: TGTGCCAGCAGCCAAGATACGCGGTTGAACACTGAAGCTTTCTTT. It translates to CASSQDTRLNTEAFF.